A single sample is the source of the 17 T cell receptor beta chains below, sequenced in a study of control samples from healthy donors and cancer patients. The assay was immunoSEQ multiplex PCR, and TCRdb's table has in-frame clones only and misses some. The profile covers about 50,000 clones, with over 85% appearing a single time and around 0.78% taken by the ten largest. The sample consisted of PBMCs. The receptors stem from a man aged 30-40 years with colorectal cancer.

The chain employs TRBV18 and TRBJ2-6, with 8 positions matching TRBD1. CDR1 is KGHSH, CDR2 LQKENI, per germline. The CDR3 covers 18 residues. After removal of 1 base from V and 0 bases from J, the junction contained 5 bases not matched to a gene. CDR3 bases: TGTGCCAGCTCACCACAGGGACAGGCATACTCTGGGGCCAACGTCCTGACTTTC. Its protein product is CASSPQGQAYSGANVLTF. Supplemented by reference TRBV18 and TRBJ2-6, the full variable domain reads NAGVMQNPRHLVRRRGQEARLRCSPMKGHSHVYWYRQLPEEGLKFMVYLQKENIIDESGMPKERFSAEFPKEGPSILRIQQVVRGDSAAYFCASSPQGQAYSGANVLTFGAGSRLTVL.

The genes are TRBV2 and TRBJ1-1, with D unresolved. Germline values: CDR1 SNHLY, CDR2 FYNNEI. The CDR3 has 14 amino acids. The V and J ends lost 7 bases and 6 bases respectively, with 18 bases between them. The CDR3 sequence is CASTIEGHRAEAFF. CDR3 sequence (DNA): TGTGCCAGCACCATAGAGGGTCACCGGGCTGAAGCTTTCTTT.

The gene calls are TRBV6-5 and TRBJ1-4; 7 nucleotides align to TRBD1. Germline V gene lookup returns CDR1 MNHEY and CDR2 SVGAGI. The CDR3 is 14 amino acids. Germline trimming cut 5 bases from V and 7 bases from J; bases unmatched to any gene: 7. The CDR3: CASSNDRVGEKLFF. The DNA for the CDR3 is TGTGCCAGCAGTAACGACAGGGTGGGTGAAAAACTGTTTTTT.

The chain is built from TRBV10-1 and TRBJ1-1; D possibly corresponds to TRBD1 (5 bases). The germline V and J ends were trimmed by 1 base and 2 bases, with 11 bases remaining between them. Germline V gene data show CDR1 as WNHNN and CDR2 as SYGVQD (reference sequence). This CDR3 comprises 15 residues. The CDR3 spells CASSEYQGANTEAFF. The CDR3 DNA sequence: TGCGCCAGCAGTGAGTACCAGGGTGCTAACACTGAAGCTTTCTTT.

The V and J genes are TRBV7-9 and TRBJ1-2; D perhaps matches TRBD1 (6 bases). There are 12 residues in the CDR3. V was pared by 11 bases and J by 6 bases, with 16 bases between. Germline V gives CDR1 SEHNR, CDR2 FQNEAQ (reference sequence). The CDR3 protein is CAGFKQGDGYTF. CDR3 nucleotide sequence: TGTGCCGGATTTAAACAGGGAGATGGCTACACCTTC.

V is TRBV15 and J is TRBJ2-1, with 11 positions matching TRBD2. In germline, CDR1 is LNHNV, CDR2 YYDKDF (reference sequence). The CDR3 is 17 amino acids. V gave up 0 bases and J gave up 4 bases; unmatched junction bases: 5. DNA for the CDR3: TGTGCCACCAGCAGAGATTTCCTAGCGGGGGGATACAATGAGCAGTTCTTC. Translation gives CATSRDFLAGGYNEQFF.

V is TRBV10-3 and J is TRBJ2-1, with 12 bases matching TRBD2. The CDR3 has 16 amino acids. The germline gives CDR1 ENHRY, CDR2 SYGVKD. V lost 11 bases and J lost 7; bases outside the gene matches: 15. The CDR3 DNA follows: TGTGCCTCCACCCGAGGAGGACTAGCGGGGTCGAATGAGCAGTTCTTC. Translated, it gives CASTRGGLAGSNEQFF.

CDR3 sequence reads: CASSSGHDNEAFF. CDR3 in DNA: TGTGCCAGCAGTTCAGGTCACGATAACGAAGCTTTCTTT. The chain employs TRBV12-3 or TRBV12-4 and TRBJ1-1; no reliable D call. V was shortened by 4 bases and J by 8 bases, with 14 bases between the two germline ends. This CDR3 contains 13 residues.

The V gene is TRBV7-2, the J gene TRBJ2-1; D is possibly TRBD2 (6 bases). CDR1 and CDR2 from the germline V gene are SGHTA and FQGNSA. This CDR3 has 14 amino acids. Trimming pared 3 bases from V and 8 bases from J, leaving 14 bases between. The CDR3 spells CASSFRGTVDEQFF. CDR3 DNA: TGTGCCAGCAGCTTTCGGGGGACGGTCGATGAGCAGTTCTTC.

The chain has TRBV4-3 and TRBJ1-1; TRBD1 is a possible D gene (6 bases). The V gene lost 2 bases and the J gene lost 4 bases, with 14 bases spanning the gap. CDR1 is LGHNA and CDR2 is YSLEER in the germline V gene. The CDR3 loop spans 15 amino acids. The CDR3 sequence is CASSQSGRGSTEAFF. The CDR3 DNA is TGCGCCAGCAGCCAATCAGGCAGGGGAAGCACTGAAGCTTTCTTT.

V is TRBV6-1 and J is TRBJ2-2, with D perhaps matching TRBD1 or TRBD2 (6 bases each). Germline V gives CDR1 MNHNS, CDR2 SASEGT. Deletions cut 1 base from V and 6 bases from J, with 15 bases between. The CDR3 is made up of 16 amino acids. Written as DNA, the CDR3 is TGTGCCAGCAGTGAAGTGATAGGGGGGTGGGCCGGGGAGCTGTTTTTT. Protein: CASSEVIGGWAGELFF.

This chain uses TRBV7-8 with TRBJ1-4; TRBD1 agrees at 8 bases. This CDR3 is 15 amino acids long. The V and J ends lost 3 bases and 5 bases, in that order; junction bases with no gene match: 5. Germline V gene lookup returns CDR1 SGHVS and CDR2 FQNEAQ. Written as DNA, the CDR3 is TGTGCCAGCAGCTTCACCAGACAGGGGAATGAAAAACTGTTTTTT. Translating gives CASSFTRQGNEKLFF. The variable domain in full, with the rest retrieved from reference TRBV7-8 and TRBJ1-4, is GAGVSQSPRYKVAKRGQDVALRCDPISGHVSLFWYQQALGQGPEFLTYFQNEAQLDKSGLPSDRFFAERPEGSVSTLKIQRTQQEDSAVYLCASSFTRQGNEKLFFGSGTQLSVL.

The V call is TRBV4-3, the J call TRBJ1-1; no definite D call. Germline values: CDR1 LGHNA, CDR2 YSLEER. V was trimmed by 0 bases and J by 4 bases, leaving 12 bases between them. The CDR3 is 15 residues long. CDR3 sequence: CASSQDRVGSTEAFF. CDR3 coding DNA: TGCGCCAGCAGCCAAGATAGGGTGGGGAGCACTGAAGCTTTCTTT.

This clone was seen once. This chain links TRBV30 with TRBJ1-3; D remains ambiguous. Germline V gene data show CDR1 as GTSNPN and CDR2 as SVGIG (reference sequence). V lost 4 bases and J lost 0, with 19 bases in between. The CDR3 totals 17 residues. CDR3 coding DNA: TGTGCCTGGAAGAGGCCTCCTACATCCTCCTCTGGAAACACCATATATTTT. Translated: CAWKRPPTSSSGNTIYF.

The V call is TRBV3-1 (or the pseudogene TRBV3-2), the J call TRBJ2-7; TRBD2 matches at 11 bases. Trimming removed 4 bases from V and 0 bases from J; junction bases left unmatched: 11. This CDR3 comprises 18 residues. CDR1 and CDR2 (germline): LGHDT, YNNKEL (reference sequence). CDR3 sequence: CASSRRRLAGGSSYEQYV. DNA of the CDR3: TGTGCCAGCAGCCGAAGACGCCTAGCGGGGGGCAGCTCCTACGAGCAGTACGTC.

Note on this clone: Other DNA sequences of this sample code for an identical CDR3. This CDR3 is CASSYSRTAGEAFF. For the CDR3, the DNA is TGTGCCAGCAGTTACTCGCGGACAGCAGGTGAAGCTTTCTTT. This sequence joins TRBV6-2 or TRBV6-3 and TRBJ1-1; weak D call: TRBD1 (6 bases). This CDR3 region has 14 residues. Trimming removed 0 bases at V and 7 bases at J, with 12 bases between. CDR1 MNHEY and CDR2 SVGEGT come from the germline V gene.

V and J are TRBV11-2 and TRBJ2-7; D is perhaps TRBD1 or TRBD2 (5 bases each). Trimming left V 3 bases short and J 4 bases short, with 10 bases between. CDR3 length: 13 residues. Germline-derived CDR1 and CDR2 are SGHAT and FQNNGV. The CDR3 DNA sequence: TGTGCCAGCAGCTTCGGGACCGAATACGAGCAGTACTTC. This sequence encodes CASSFGTEYEQYF.